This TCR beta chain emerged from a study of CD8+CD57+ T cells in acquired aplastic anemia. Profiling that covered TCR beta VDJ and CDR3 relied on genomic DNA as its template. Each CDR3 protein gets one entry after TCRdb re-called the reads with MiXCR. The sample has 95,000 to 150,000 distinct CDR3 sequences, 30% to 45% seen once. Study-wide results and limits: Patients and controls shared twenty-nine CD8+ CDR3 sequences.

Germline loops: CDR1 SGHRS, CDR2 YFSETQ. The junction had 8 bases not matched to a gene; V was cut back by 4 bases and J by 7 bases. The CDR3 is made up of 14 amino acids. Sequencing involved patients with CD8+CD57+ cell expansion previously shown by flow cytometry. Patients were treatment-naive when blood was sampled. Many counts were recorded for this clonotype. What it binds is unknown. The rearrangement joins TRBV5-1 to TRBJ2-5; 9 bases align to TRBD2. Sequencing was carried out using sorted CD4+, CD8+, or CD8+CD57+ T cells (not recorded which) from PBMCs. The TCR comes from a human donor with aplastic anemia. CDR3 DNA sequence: TGCGCCAGCAGCCTTAGCGGGGGTGCGGGGACCCAGTACTTC. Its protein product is CASSLSGGAGTQYF.